Below, 23 T cell receptor beta chains from the same sample are listed, as sequenced in a study of blood T cell repertoires in COVID-19. Only in-frame clones appear in the TCRdb table, and some are missing; sequencing was by immunoSEQ multiplex PCR. Seen here are 20,000 to 25,000 clones, around 80% observed once, and the top ten hold more than 10%. Sequencing was done on a sample of peripheral blood. These receptor sequences come from a man between 60 and 70 years old with active COVID-19.

V is TRBV6-4 and J is TRBJ2-7; 12 nucleotides line up with TRBD1. The J segment lost 4 bases and the V segment lost 4 bases, leaving 5 bases of the junction unmatched. This CDR3 is 15 amino acids long. The germline V gene has CDR1 MRHNA and CDR2 SNTAGT. CDR3 amino acids: CASSAGQGARYEQYF. In DNA, the CDR3 is TGTGCCAGCAGTGCGGGACAGGGGGCGCGGTACGAGCAGTACTTC.

CDR3 protein: CASSPRLAFSTDTQYF. The CDR3 DNA sequence: TGTGCCAGCAGCCCTAGACTAGCGTTTTCCACAGATACGCAGTATTTT. The chain carries TRBV7-9 and TRBJ2-3; 8 bases fit TRBD2. V was clipped by 5 bases and J by 2 bases; unmatched bases: 9. This CDR3 has 16 amino acids. The germline gives CDR1 SEHNR, CDR2 FQNEAQ (reference sequence).

This rearrangement joins TRBV5-1 to TRBJ2-1; TRBD1 matches 11 bases. The germline gives CDR1 SGHRS, CDR2 YFSETQ. V was clipped by 3 bases and J by 8 bases; unmatched bases: 7. The CDR3 contains 15 residues. CDR3 coding DNA: TGCGCCAGCAGCTGGCGGGGACAGGGGGGCGATGAGCAGTTCTTC. Amino acids: CASSWRGQGGDEQFF.

The chain recombines TRBV5-6 with TRBJ2-1, with 9 bases that match TRBD2. Germline assignment: CDR1 SGHDT and CDR2 YYEEEE. V trimming: 0 bases; J trimming: 9 bases; junction bases outside the gene matches: 7. The CDR3 has 15 amino acids. The chain's CDR3 is CASSLVSGSSGEQFF. In DNA form, the CDR3 reads TGTGCCAGCAGCTTGGTTAGCGGGAGTTCGGGTGAGCAGTTCTTC.

The chain employs TRBV7-8 and TRBJ2-7, with a tentative D call TRBD2 (8 bases). The V end lost 5 bases, the J end lost 1 base, and 39 bases lay between the germline ends. The CDR3 totals 23 residues. From germline, CDR1 is SGHVS and CDR2 FQNEAQ. CDR3: CASSHDRERYGRVTFLLSYEQYF. The CDR3, as DNA: TGTGCCAGCAGCCACGACAGGGAACGGTACGGGAGGGTAACTTTCTTACTTTCCTACGAGCAGTACTTC.

Notes on this clone: The same CDR3 can be traced to other DNA sequences in this sample. This chain links TRBV30 with TRBJ2-5; a possible D gene is TRBD2 (6 bases). Trimming removed 0 bases from V and 5 bases from J, with 10 bases in between. Germline-derived CDR1 and CDR2 are GTSNPN and SVGIG (reference sequence). This CDR3 is 13 amino acids long. CDR3 coding DNA: TGTGCCTGGAGTGTGGGGGGAGTTGAGACCCAGTACTTC. It codes for CAWSVGGVETQYF.

This rearrangement joins TRBV23-1 to TRBJ2-1, with TRBD1 matching 7 bases. TRBV23-1 is treated as an ORF (open reading frame) with a function not yet certain. This CDR3 comprises 13 residues. The ends lost 6 bases at V and 6 bases at J; junction bases unmatched: 5. DNA of the CDR3: TGCGCCAGCAGCCTGACAGGGTCCAATGAGCAGTTCTTC. Translation gives CASSLTGSNEQFF.

In its sample, this clone was seen once. Relative to the germline gene, one junction end is altered; a read error may explain this. This chain joins TRBV2 and TRBJ2-3, with D possibly TRBD2 on 6 matching bases. The CDR3 spans 15 residues. The germline gives CDR1 SNHLY, CDR2 FYNNEI. The CDR3 DNA reads TGTGCCAGCAGGGAAGGGACTCAGAGCACAGATACGCAGTATTTT. It translates to CASREGTQSTDTQYF.

This clone was seen a handful of times. This chain joins TRBV29-1 and TRBJ2-7, with 7 bases fitting TRBD2. From germline, CDR1 is SQVTM and CDR2 ANQGSEA. The CDR3 totals 15 residues. V shed 1 base and J 5 bases; nucleotides not matched to a gene: 11. CDR3 region: CSVEGPRDYQHEQYF. CDR3 coding DNA: TGCAGCGTTGAAGGCCCCCGGGACTACCAGCACGAGCAGTACTTC.

V is TRBV7-2 and J is TRBJ1-2; D perhaps matches TRBD1 (6 bases). CDR1 is SGHTA and CDR2 is FQGNSA in the germline V gene. Trimming took off 1 base at V and 4 bases at J, with 10 bases between the two ends. This CDR3 spans 14 amino acids. The CDR3 sequence is CASSLGTASYGYTF. Here the CDR3 DNA reads TGTGCCAGCAGCTTAGGGACAGCCTCCTATGGCTACACCTTC.

This chain joins TRBV28 and TRBJ1-5, with D perhaps matching TRBD1 (6 bases). The CDR3 is 14 amino acids. V lost 3 bases and J 2 bases, leaving 8 bases between the germline ends. Germline assignment: CDR1 MDHEN and CDR2 SYDVKM. The CDR3 is CASSFTGRNQPQHF. CDR3 DNA: TGTGCCAGCAGTTTTACAGGGCGCAATCAGCCCCAGCATTTT.

The V gene is TRBV7-2, the J gene TRBJ2-1; D is possibly TRBD2 (6 bases). V was pared by 7 bases and J by 9 bases, with 22 bases between. The CDR3 is 15 amino acids. CDR1 SGHTA and CDR2 FQGNSA come from the germline V gene. The CDR3 is CASTPLGGGRGEQFF. The CDR3 DNA reads TGTGCCAGCACCCCACTCGGGGGAGGCCGTGGTGAGCAGTTCTTC. Using reference TRBV7-2 and TRBJ2-1 for the parts outside the CDR3, the full variable domain is GAGVSQSPSNKVTEKGKDVELRCDPISGHTALYWYRQSLGQGLEFLIYFQGNSAPDKSGLPSDRFSAERTGGSVSTLTIQRTQQEDSAVYLCASTPLGGGRGEQFFGPGTRLTVL.

The J gene is TRBJ2-7, the V gene TRBV11-1; TRBD1 aligns across 7 bases. Trimming removed 5 bases from V and 4 bases from J; junction bases left unmatched: 8. The CDR3 consists of 14 residues. CDR1 SGHAT and CDR2 FQDESV come from the germline V gene (reference sequence). The CDR3 DNA reads as TGTGCCAGCAGCGGCGACAGGGTGAGTTACGAGCAGTACTTC. It translates to CASSGDRVSYEQYF.

The gene calls are TRBV7-8 and TRBJ2-7, with D maybe TRBD1 (6 bases). This CDR3 spans 14 amino acids. The germline V gene has CDR1 SGHVS and CDR2 FQNEAQ. V shed 5 bases and J shed 5 bases, with 16 bases lying between them. The CDR3 nucleotides read TGTGCCAGCAGCCTAGGGCAGGGGCTGCACGAGCAGTACTTC. Protein product: CASSLGQGLHEQYF.

The V call is TRBV7-6, the J call TRBJ2-2; the match to TRBD2 covers 12 bases. After removal of 5 bases from V and 5 bases from J, the junction contained 12 bases not matched to a gene. In germline, CDR1 is SGHVS, CDR2 FNYEAQ. The CDR3 loop spans 18 amino acids. The CDR3 DNA is TGTGCCAGCAGCCCCAATCCCACTAGCGGGAGGTATACCGGGGAGCTGTTTTTT. Its protein product is CASSPNPTSGRYTGELFF. The whole variable domain, filled in from reference TRBV7-6 and TRBJ2-2, reads GAGVSQSPRYKVTKRGQDVALRCDPISGHVSLYWYRQALGQGPEFLTYFNYEAQQDKSGLPNDRFSAERPEGSISTLTIQRTEQRDSAMYRCASSPNPTSGRYTGELFFGEGSRLTVL.

This clone was counted a single time. Compared with germline, one end of the junction differs, possibly owing to a read error. The chain carries TRBV7-7 and TRBJ2-3; 12 bases align to TRBD2. The CDR3 loop spans 16 amino acids. Per germline, CDR1 SSHAT and CDR2 FNYEAQ (reference sequence). CDR3 sequence reads: CASSSGLAGSTDTQYF. In DNA form, the CDR3 reads TGTGCTAGCAGCTCAGGACTAGCGGGATCCACAGATACGCAGTATTTT.

V gene TRBV29-1 combines with J gene TRBJ2-1; D possibly corresponds to TRBD2 (5 bases). This CDR3 spans 15 amino acids. Germline V lookup: CDR1 SQVTM, CDR2 ANQGSEA. The V end lost 1 base, the J end lost 2 bases, and 12 bases lay between the germline ends. The CDR3 loop is CSVEGTGLTYNEQFF. The CDR3 region has the DNA TGCAGCGTTGAAGGTACGGGGTTGACCTACAATGAGCAGTTCTTC.

The chain carries TRBV5-1 and TRBJ2-2, with TRBD1 identical over 9 bases. The J segment lost 7 bases and the V segment lost 4 bases, leaving 11 bases of the junction unmatched. There are 16 residues in the CDR3. Germline V gene sequence: CDR1 SGHRS, CDR2 YFSETQ. Here the CDR3 reads CASSGTGQGAFGELFF. CDR3 DNA sequence: TGCGCCAGCAGCGGGACGGGACAGGGCGCATTCGGGGAGCTGTTTTTT. The variable domain in full, with the rest retrieved from reference TRBV5-1 and TRBJ2-2, is KAGVTQTPRYLIKTRGQQVTLSCSPISGHRSVSWYQQTPGQGLQFLFEYFSETQRNKGNFPGRFSGRQFSNSRSEMNVSTLELGDSALYLCASSGTGQGAFGELFFGEGSRLTVL.

This sequence joins TRBV13 and TRBJ2-2; D unresolved. The germline CDR1 and CDR2 sequences are PRHDT and FYEKMQ (reference sequence). This CDR3 has 14 amino acids. Between the trimmed V and J ends, which lost 2 bases and 1 base, there was a span of 5 bases. Here the CDR3 DNA reads TGTGCCAGCAGCTTAAGCATGAACACCGGGGAGCTGTTTTTT. It specifies CASSLSMNTGELFF.

The chain carries TRBV30 and TRBJ2-2; 13 nucleotides agree with TRBD2. With V trimmed by 1 base and J by 3 bases, 2 bases remained unmatched. This CDR3 has 16 residues. Germline CDR1 and CDR2: GTSNPN and SVGIG (reference sequence). The CDR3 sequence is CAWSGGTSGDTGELFF. The CDR3 DNA reads TGTGCCTGGAGTGGGGGGACTAGCGGGGACACCGGGGAGCTGTTTTTT.

J is TRBJ1-1 and V is TRBV15; 8 positions match TRBD1. J gave up 0 bases and V 0 bases, and 9 bases lay outside the gene matches. The CDR3 has 18 residues. Germline V gene lookup returns CDR1 LNHNV and CDR2 YYDKDF (reference sequence). CDR3 bases: TGTGCCACCAGCAGAGAAAGGTTGGGACAGGTCATGAACACTGAAGCTTTCTTT. Its protein is CATSRERLGQVMNTEAFF.

The CDR3 region has the DNA TGTGCCAGCAGTTTAACTAGCGGGAGTTGGGAGACCCAGTACTTC. Translation gives CASSLTSGSWETQYF. The chain carries TRBV6-5 and TRBJ2-5, with TRBD2 identical over 11 bases. CDR3 length equals 15 residues. The J segment lost 5 bases and the V segment lost 4 bases, leaving 6 bases of the junction unmatched. Germline lookup yields CDR1 MNHEY and CDR2 SVGAGI.

This chain uses TRBV6-6 with TRBJ2-3; 9 bases are a match to TRBD1. The V segment lost 7 bases and the J segment 1 base; nucleotides outside the gene matches: 6. The germline CDR1 and CDR2 sequences are MNHNY and SVGAGI (reference sequence). This CDR3 is 15 amino acids long. The DNA of the CDR3 is TGTGCCAGCACTCTAAGGACAGGGGGCACAGATACGCAGTATTTT. It yields the protein CASTLRTGGTDTQYF.